This T cell receptor (beta chain) was obtained from a study of Ad26.COV2.S vaccination and SARS-CoV-2 variants. The table lists this clone with a count of one. Assay used: immunoSEQ multiplex PCR; TCRdb lists only in-frame clones, some missing. The profile shows about 400,000 clones, approximately 90% of them singletons. Germline V gene lookup returns CDR1 MRHNA and CDR2 SNTAGT. V lost 6 bases and J lost 4, with 25 bases in between. CDR3 length equals 19 residues. The treatment: around 19 received Ad26.COV2.S at low or high dose, single or two shots; a few received placebo; per-sample allocation not given. Sample collection was performed on day 63 after the first vaccine or placebo injection.

This sequence originates from a person between 18 and 65 years old who received the Ad26.COV2.S COVID-19 vaccine or a placebo. Material: peripheral blood, obtained in a trial of Ad26.COV2.S vaccine versus placebo. The chain employs TRBV6-4 and TRBJ1-6, with a possible D match to TRBD1 (5 bases). This CDR3 reads CASREGRGPSSYYNSPLHF. CDR3 DNA sequence: TGTGCCAGCAGAGAAGGGCGGGGACCCTCAAGCTATTATAATTCACCCCTCCACTTT.